The 9 T cell receptor beta chains below come from one sample, sequenced in a study of cytomegalovirus exposure and HLA in healthy donors. Sequenced by immunoSEQ multiplex PCR; TCRdb stores in-frame clones only, minus some. The sample includes roughly 270,000 clones, approximately 88% of them seen just once. Specimen: PBMCs. All receptors derive from a woman aged 18-35 years in good health and CMV-seronegative.

The sample holds one count of this clone. A read error may account for a junction end that differs from germline. The chain has TRBV4-2 and TRBJ1-2; 7 bases are a match to TRBD1. The CDR3 loop spans 12 amino acids. CDR1 and CDR2 from the germline V gene are LGHNA and YNFKEQ. The CDR3 region is CASRDRTYGYTF. The CDR3 DNA is TGTGCTAGCAGGGACAGAACCTATGGCTACACCTTC.

The chain recombines TRBV6-6 with TRBJ2-1; 13 nucleotides line up with TRBD2. The length of the CDR3 is 14 residues. The J segment lost 7 bases and the V segment lost 6 bases, leaving 3 bases of the junction unmatched. CDR1 MNHNY and CDR2 SVGAGI come from the germline V gene (reference sequence). The CDR3: CASSRTSGSNEQFF. The CDR3 coding sequence is TGTGCCAGCAGCCGGACTAGCGGGAGTAATGAGCAGTTCTTC.

This sequence joins TRBV27 and TRBJ1-4, with D uncertain. Germline V lookup: CDR1 MNHEY, CDR2 SMNVEV (reference sequence). This CDR3 region has 15 residues. Trimming removed 6 bases from V and 6 bases from J, with 17 bases in between. For the CDR3, the DNA is TGTGCCAGCAGATCCCTTGGGAGGGTTGATGAAAAACTGTTTTTT. Encoded protein: CASRSLGRVDEKLFF.

The rearrangement links TRBV5-6 to TRBJ1-4, with D hard to call. The V end lost 0 bases, the J end lost 14 bases, and 11 bases lay between the germline ends. Germline V gene sequence: CDR1 SGHDT, CDR2 YYEEEE. This CDR3 is built from 12 residues. CDR3 nucleotide sequence: TGTGCCAGCAGCTTGGGGCGGACGGGGCTGTTTTTT. Protein: CASSLGRTGLFF.

The chain is built from TRBV9 and TRBJ2-1; 7 bases agree with TRBD2. CDR1 and CDR2 (germline): SGDLS, YYNGEE. The CDR3 is 16 amino acids. V lost 6 bases and J lost 0; bases outside the gene matches: 9. Here the CDR3 DNA reads TGTGCCAGCACAGGGAGGGGAATAGGCTCCTACAATGAGCAGTTCTTC. It yields the protein CASTGRGIGSYNEQFF.

This clone was detected once. The rearrangement uses TRBV6-1 and TRBJ2-1; perhaps TRBD1 as D (5 bases). Germline V gene data show CDR1 as MNHNS and CDR2 as SASEGT. V gave up 2 bases and J gave up 4 bases, with 6 bases separating them. The length of the CDR3 is 13 residues. CDR3 region: CASSEHRYNEQFF. The CDR3 DNA follows: TGTGCCAGCAGTGAACACAGGTACAATGAGCAGTTCTTC.

The rearrangement links TRBV28 to TRBJ1-1; the match to TRBD1 covers 8 bases. The ends lost 7 bases at V and 4 bases at J; junction bases unmatched: 17. The CDR3 has 17 amino acids. Germline CDR1 and CDR2: MDHEN and SYDVKM. The chain's CDR3 is CASKDWSRGPIGTEAFF. The CDR3 nucleotides are TGTGCCAGCAAGGACTGGAGCAGGGGGCCCATCGGCACTGAAGCTTTCTTT.

The table lists this clone with a few counts. The chain is built from TRBV2 and TRBJ2-7; TRBD1 might be the D (5 bases). V lost 5 bases and J lost 6, with 11 bases in between. The CDR3 has 12 amino acids. In germline, CDR1 is SNHLY, CDR2 FYNNEI. The CDR3 region is CASSIQVGEQYF. CDR3 DNA: TGTGCCAGCAGTATACAGGTGGGCGAGCAGTACTTC.

This chain links TRBV5-5 with TRBJ2-2; 7 bases map to TRBD1. Losses at the gene ends were 2 bases for V and 5 bases for J; bases not matched to a gene: 3. Germline V gene lookup returns CDR1 SGHKS and CDR2 YYEKEE (reference sequence). The CDR3 loop spans 14 amino acids. The CDR3 coding sequence is TGTGCCAGCAGCTTCGGGACAGCAACCGGGGAGCTGTTTTTT. This translates into CASSFGTATGELFF.